The 9 T cell receptor beta chains given below trace back to one sample, sequenced in a study of shared clonotypes between healthy human individuals (dated by TCRdb to 2020 to 2021). Preparation of the library involved the immunoSEQ multiplex PCR assay. The clones in this table, taken by TCRdb from immuneACCESS, are in-frame only. Not every clone is retained; where verified, under half of the shortfall comes from an unresolved V gene, and the cause of the rest is unknown. The sample table lists 950,000 to 1,100,000 clones, approximately 80% of them with a count of one. 0.6% to 0.75% of the sample is held by the ten biggest clonotypes. The source material was memory CD4+ T cells from PBMCs. The cell subset or site label of this sample denotes: CD45RA-negative fraction. These receptor sequences come from a man aged 18 to 29 in good health. Some clones in this sample may be carry-over from other donors' samples.

J is TRBJ2-1 and V is TRBV7-8; 9 bases are a match to TRBD2. The germline CDR1 and CDR2 sequences are SGHVS and FQNEAQ. The V and J ends lost 4 bases and 3 bases, in that order; junction bases with no gene match: 4. The length of the CDR3 is 15 residues. CDR3 residues: CASSSGLALYNEQFF. CDR3 bases: TGTGCCAGCAGCTCGGGACTAGCACTCTACAATGAGCAGTTCTTC.

As for this clone: A much larger clonotype is one base distant, so this may be a read error. The identical CDR3 is also encoded by other nucleotide sequences in the sample. This rearrangement joins TRBV30 to TRBJ2-2, with a possible D match to TRBD1 (6 bases). In germline, CDR1 is GTSNPN, CDR2 SVGIG (reference sequence). This CDR3 is 15 amino acids long. CDR3 protein: CAWSVKPRDTGELFF. The CDR3 DNA reads TGTGCCTGGAGTGTAAAACCCCGGGACACCGGGGAGCTGTTTTTC. The full variable domain, completed using reference TRBV30 and TRBJ2-2, is SQTIHQWPATLVQPVGSPLSLECTVEGTSNPNLYWYRQAAGRGLQLLFYSVGIGQISSEVPQNLSASRPQDRQFILSSKKLLLSDSGFYLCAWSVKPRDTGELFFGEGSRLTVL.

This sequence joins TRBV7-7 and TRBJ2-5; 7 positions agree with TRBD2. Trimming at V came to 5 bases and at J to 0 bases, leaving 12 bases not matched to a gene. This CDR3 is 17 amino acids long. Germline V gene sequence: CDR1 SSHAT, CDR2 FNYEAQ (reference sequence). The CDR3 loop is CASSRLKSGAYQETQYF. The CDR3 DNA sequence: TGTGCCAGCAGCAGACTTAAGAGCGGGGCGTACCAAGAGACCCAGTACTTC.

The chain joins TRBV9 to TRBJ1-6; D might be TRBD1 (6 bases). There are 15 residues in the CDR3. With 3 bases removed from V and 6 bases from J, the gap between germline ends came to 13 bases. Germline V gives CDR1 SGDLS, CDR2 YYNGEE. In DNA form, the CDR3 reads TGTGCCAGCAGCGCGACGGACAGTCGTAATTCACCCCTCCACTTT. Translating gives CASSATDSRNSPLHF.

The chain couples TRBV10-3 to TRBJ2-7; TRBD2 aligns across 10 bases. CDR1 is ENHRY, CDR2 SYGVKD, per germline. The trim removed 3 bases at V and 4 bases at J, leaving 3 bases unmatched. This CDR3 is built from 14 residues. The CDR3 loop is CAISEAGGPYEQYF. DNA of the CDR3: TGTGCCATCAGTGAAGCGGGAGGGCCTTACGAGCAGTACTTC.

This clone showed up just a few times. This CDR3 is missing its conserved last phenylalanine or tryptophan, likely due to a read error. Because the CDR3's place on the DNA is in doubt, the DNA is left out and the CDR3 is given as listed by TCRdb. The chain couples TRBV7-3 to TRBJ1-5; the table's TRBD1 call for D was not verified on the DNA. The germline V gene has CDR1 SGHTA and CDR2 FQGTGA. The CDR3 adds up to 10 amino acids, both ends counted. The CDR3 spells CASSLIRWTA.

The V and J genes are TRBV6-5 and TRBJ2-7, with D perhaps TRBD1 (6 bases). Deletions cut 5 bases from V and 6 bases from J, with 11 bases between. Germline V gene sequence: CDR1 MNHEY, CDR2 SVGAGI. This CDR3 is 12 amino acids long. As DNA, the CDR3 is TGTGCCAGCAGTAGGGGACAAAGCGAGCAGTACTTC. It is translated as CASSRGQSEQYF.

The rearrangement joins TRBV5-1 to TRBJ2-3, with TRBD1 matching over 8 bases. Germline CDR1 and CDR2: SGHRS and YFSETQ. CDR3 length: 14 residues. Germline trimming cut 2 bases from V and 5 bases from J; bases unmatched to any gene: 4. Here the CDR3 DNA reads TGCGCCAGCAGCTTACGGACAGGGAAAGATACGCAGTATTTT. Translation gives CASSLRTGKDTQYF.

V usage is TRBV25-1 and J usage is TRBJ2-2; D could derive from TRBD1 or TRBD2 (5 bases each). The V end was cut by 6 bases, the J end by 3 bases, with 11 bases between. Germline values: CDR1 MGHDK, CDR2 SYGVNS. The CDR3 extends over 14 amino acids. The CDR3 region is CASRGERDTGELFF. The DNA for the CDR3 is TGTGCCAGCAGAGGGGAGAGGGACACCGGGGAGCTGTTTTTT.